By sample share, the clone carrying this TCR beta chain is medium-sized (0.01 to 0.1%). The read falls 3 residues short of the CDR3 end, and the missing part is taken from the germline J gene. Assay used: immunoSEQ multiplex PCR; TCRdb lists only in-frame clones, some missing. This sample has about 52,000 clones, each found more than once. The sample is drawn from a study of T cell clonality in common variable immunodeficiency. The CDR3 runs to 13 residues. The germline CDR1 and CDR2 sequences are WNHNN and SYGVQD (reference sequence). The sequenced material came from peripheral blood mononuclear cells. The TCR comes from a person between 18 and 75 years old in good health. The chain is built from TRBV10-1 and TRBJ2-3, with 11 nucleotides matching TRBD2. The CDR3 region is CASSRTSGRPQYF. The sequenced CDR3 bases are TGCGCCAGCAGCCGGACTAGCGGGCGTCCG.